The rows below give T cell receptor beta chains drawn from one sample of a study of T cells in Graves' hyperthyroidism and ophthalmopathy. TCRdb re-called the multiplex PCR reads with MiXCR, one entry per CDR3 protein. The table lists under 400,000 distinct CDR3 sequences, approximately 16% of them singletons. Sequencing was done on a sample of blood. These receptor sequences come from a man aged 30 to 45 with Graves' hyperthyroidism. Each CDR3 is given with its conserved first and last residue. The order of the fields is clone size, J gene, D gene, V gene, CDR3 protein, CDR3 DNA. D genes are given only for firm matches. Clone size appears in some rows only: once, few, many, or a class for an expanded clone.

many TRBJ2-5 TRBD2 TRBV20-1 CSGRPSLGTQYF TGCAGCGGGAGGCCCTCACTGGGGACCCAGTACTTC
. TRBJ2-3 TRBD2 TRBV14 CASSQVERDTDTQYF TGTGCCAGCAGCCAAGTTGAGCGGGACACAGATACGCAGTATTTT
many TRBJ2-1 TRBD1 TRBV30 CAWTRQGAIDEQFF TGTGCCTGGACCAGGCAGGGGGCGATCGATGAGCAGTTCTTC
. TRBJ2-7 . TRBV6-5 CASSYSTAGHYEQYF TGTGCCAGCAGTTACTCGACAGCGGGCCACTACGAGCAGTACTTC
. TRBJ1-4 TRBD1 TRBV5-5 CASSRRTGVNEKLFF TGTGCCAGCAGCCGCCGGACAGGGGTTAATGAAAAACTGTTTTTT
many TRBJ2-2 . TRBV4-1 CASSQRTGTGELFF TGCGCCAGCAGCCAAAGGACGGGAACCGGGGAGCTGTTTTTT
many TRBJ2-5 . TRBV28 CASSPLGEAQYF TGTGCCAGCAGTCCCCTCGGGGAGGCCCAGTACTTC
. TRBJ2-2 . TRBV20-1 CAIGRGHGELFF TGCGCCATTGGACGGGGGCACGGGGAGCTGTTTTTT
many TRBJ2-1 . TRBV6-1 CASSPVGGPYNEQFF TGTGCCAGCAGCCCTGTTGGGGGGCCCTACAATGAGCAGTTCTTC
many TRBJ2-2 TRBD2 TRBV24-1 CATSDLGGANTGELFF TGTGCCACCAGTGATTTGGGGGGGGCGAACACCGGGGAGCTGTTTTTT
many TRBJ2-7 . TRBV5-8 CASSRPLSSYEQYF TGTGCCAGCAGCCGGCCACTCAGCTCCTACGAGCAGTACTTC
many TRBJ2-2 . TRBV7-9 CASSPGRNLGTGELFF TGTGCCAGCAGCCCGGGACGGAACCTCGGCACCGGGGAGCTGTTTTTT
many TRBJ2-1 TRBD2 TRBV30 CAWSGLLAGYNEQFF TGTGCCTGGAGTGGGCTTCTAGCGGGCTACAATGAGCAGTTCTTC
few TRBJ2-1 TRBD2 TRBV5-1 CASSYRPGLAGVLFF TGCGCCAGCAGCTACCGCCCCGGACTAGCGGGAGTATTGTTCTTC
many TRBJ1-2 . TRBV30 CAWGEDGYTF TGTGCCTGGGGGGAGGATGGCTACACCTTC
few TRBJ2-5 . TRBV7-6 CASSLAASGLGETQYF TGTGCCAGCAGCTTAGCGGCCTCAGGGCTGGGGGAGACCCAGTACTTC
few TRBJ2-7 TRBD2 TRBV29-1 CSVDSGRAPYEQYF TGCAGCGTAGATAGCGGGAGGGCCCCCTACGAGCAGTACTTC
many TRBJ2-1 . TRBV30 CAWSGDGYNEQFF TGTGCCTGGAGTGGGGACGGATACAATGAGCAGTTCTTC
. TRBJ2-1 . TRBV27 CASSSDSRYNEQLF TGTGCCAGCAGCTCCGACAGTCGCTACAATGAGCAGCTCTTC
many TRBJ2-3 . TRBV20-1 CSARKSLARTDTQYF TGCAGTGCTAGAAAATCCCTAGCGCGCACAGATACGCAGTATTTT
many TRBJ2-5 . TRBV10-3 CAISEQQETQYF TGTGCCATCAGTGAACAGCAAGAGACCCAGTACTTC
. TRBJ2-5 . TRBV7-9 CASSPGWLRETQYF TGTGCCAGCAGCCCTGGGTGGCTGAGGGAGACCCAGTACTTC
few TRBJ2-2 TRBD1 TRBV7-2 CASSNPGQGITGELFF TGTGCCAGCAGCAACCCGGGACAGGGGATCACCGGGGAGCTGTTTTTT
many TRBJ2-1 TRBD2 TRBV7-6 CASSLAPTGGFQYEQFF TGTGCCAGCAGCTTAGCCCCAACGGGAGGGTTCCAATATGAGCAGTTCTTC
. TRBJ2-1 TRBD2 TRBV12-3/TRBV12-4 CASSLGGRANEQFF TGTGCCAGCAGTTTAGGGGGGAGGGCAAACGAGCAGTTCTTC
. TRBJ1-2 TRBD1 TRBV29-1 CSVRDRGQSYGYTF TGCAGCGTTCGGGACAGGGGACAATCTTATGGCTACACCTTC
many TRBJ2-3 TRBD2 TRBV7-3 CASAGGGTDTQYF TGTGCCAGCGCGGGCGGGGGTACAGATACGCAGTATTTT
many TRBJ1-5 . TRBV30 CAWSARGTSNQPQHF TGTGCCTGGAGTGCCCGGGGGACCAGCAATCAGCCCCAGCATTTT
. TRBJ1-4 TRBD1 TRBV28 CASSQGVATNEKLFF TGTGCCAGCAGCCAGGGGGTCGCAACTAATGAAAAACTGTTTTTT